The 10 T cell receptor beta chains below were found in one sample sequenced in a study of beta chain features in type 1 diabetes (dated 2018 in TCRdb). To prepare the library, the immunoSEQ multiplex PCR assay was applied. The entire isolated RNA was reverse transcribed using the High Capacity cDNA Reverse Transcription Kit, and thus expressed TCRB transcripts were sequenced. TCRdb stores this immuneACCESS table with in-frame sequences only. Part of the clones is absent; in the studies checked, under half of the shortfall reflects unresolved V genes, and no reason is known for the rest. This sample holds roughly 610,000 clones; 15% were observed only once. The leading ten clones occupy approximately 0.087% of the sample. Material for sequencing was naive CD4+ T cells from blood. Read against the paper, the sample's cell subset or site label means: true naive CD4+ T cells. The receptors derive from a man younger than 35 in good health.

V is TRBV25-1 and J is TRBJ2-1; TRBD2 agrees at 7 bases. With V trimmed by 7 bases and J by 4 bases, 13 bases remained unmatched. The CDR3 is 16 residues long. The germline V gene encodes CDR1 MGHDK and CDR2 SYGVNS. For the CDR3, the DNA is TGTGCCAGCATAGGTTTGGGCGGGAGAGGTTACAATGAGCAGTTCTTC. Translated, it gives CASIGLGGRGYNEQFF.

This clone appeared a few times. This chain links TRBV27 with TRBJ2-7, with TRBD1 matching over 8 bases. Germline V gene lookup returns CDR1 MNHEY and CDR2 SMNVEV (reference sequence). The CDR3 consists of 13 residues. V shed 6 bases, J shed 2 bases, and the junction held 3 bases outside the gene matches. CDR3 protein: CASRRTGTYEQYF. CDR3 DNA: TGTGCCAGCAGGAGGACAGGGACCTACGAGCAGTACTTC.

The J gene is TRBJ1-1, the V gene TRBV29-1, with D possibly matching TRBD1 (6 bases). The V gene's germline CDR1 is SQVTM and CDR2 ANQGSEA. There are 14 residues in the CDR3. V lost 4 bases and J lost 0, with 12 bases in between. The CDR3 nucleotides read TGCAGCGTTGCCCCGGGACAAATGAACACTGAAGCTTTCTTT. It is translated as CSVAPGQMNTEAFF.

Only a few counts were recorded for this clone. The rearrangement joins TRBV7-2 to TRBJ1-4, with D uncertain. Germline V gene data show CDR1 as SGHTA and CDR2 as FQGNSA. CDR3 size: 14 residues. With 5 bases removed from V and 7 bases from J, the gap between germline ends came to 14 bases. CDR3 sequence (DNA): TGTGCCAGCAGCCCCGGAGGAAAGGTTGAAAAACTGTTTTTT. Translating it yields CASSPGGKVEKLFF.

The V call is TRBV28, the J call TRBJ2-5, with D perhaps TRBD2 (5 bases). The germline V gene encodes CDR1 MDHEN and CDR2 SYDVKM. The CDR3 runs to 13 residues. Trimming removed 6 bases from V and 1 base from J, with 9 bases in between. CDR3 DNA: TGTGCCAGCAGGGAGGTCGTCCAAGAGACCCAGTACTTC. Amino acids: CASREVVQETQYF.

The CDR3 coding sequence is TGTGCCAGCAGCGTAGGAATTAGGGACGGTGTCACTGAAGCTTTCTTT. Translated, it gives CASSVGIRDGVTEAFF. This chain uses TRBV9 with TRBJ1-1; weak D call: TRBD1 (5 bases). The V end lost 0 bases, the J end lost 4 bases, and 16 bases lay between the germline ends. The CDR3 runs to 16 residues. Germline CDR1 SGDLS, CDR2 YYNGEE.

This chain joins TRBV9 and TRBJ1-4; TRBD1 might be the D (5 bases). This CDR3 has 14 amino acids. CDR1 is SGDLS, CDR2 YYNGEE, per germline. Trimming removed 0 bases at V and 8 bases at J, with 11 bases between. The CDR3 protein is CASSVGQGEEKLFF. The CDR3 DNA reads TGTGCCAGCAGCGTAGGCCAGGGAGAAGAAAAACTGTTTTTT.

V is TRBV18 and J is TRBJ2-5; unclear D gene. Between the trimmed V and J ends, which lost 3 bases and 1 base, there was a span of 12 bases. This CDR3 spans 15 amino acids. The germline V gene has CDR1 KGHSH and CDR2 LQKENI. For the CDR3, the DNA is TGTGCCAGCTCACCCCTCTCCGGACGCCAAGAGACCCAGTACTTC. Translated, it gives CASSPLSGRQETQYF.

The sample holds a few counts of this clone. For the CDR3, the DNA is TGTGCCATCAGTGAGGGGACAGGAAAACTGTTTTTT. It encodes CAISEGTGKLFF. This chain joins TRBV10-3 and TRBJ1-4; TRBD1 agrees at 8 bases. J lost 10 bases, V lost 2 bases, and 0 bases had no gene match. Germline V gene sequence: CDR1 ENHRY, CDR2 SYGVKD. The CDR3 contains 12 residues.

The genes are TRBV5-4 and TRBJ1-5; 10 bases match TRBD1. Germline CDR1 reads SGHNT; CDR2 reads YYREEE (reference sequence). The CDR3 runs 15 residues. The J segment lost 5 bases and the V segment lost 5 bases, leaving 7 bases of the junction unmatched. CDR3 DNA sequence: TGTGCCAGCAGTTCCGACAGGGGGCGCGATCAGCCCCAGCATTTT. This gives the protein CASSSDRGRDQPQHF.